This entry features one TCR beta chain sequence. Its matching antigen is unknown. The record originates from a study of shared clonotypes between healthy human individuals. Study-level points and caveats: Represented genetic and exposure-history diversity was restricted by having few donors.

Caucasian adults residing in Nashville, Tennessee made up all the donors. Negatively enriched CD4+ T cells were divided by CD45RA into naive and memory. V gave up 5 bases and J gave up 8 bases, with 22 bases separating them. In germline, CDR1 is ENHRY, CDR2 SYGVKD. The CDR3 length is 16 residues. Sorted-subset replicate PCR reactions were performed with approximately 200 ng DNA, corresponding to roughly 27,000 T cell genomes. Assay: immunoSEQ multiplex PCR; the TCRdb copy retains only in-frame clones and omits some. The sample gives roughly 1.5 million clones, 95% to 99% of which show up once; approximately 0.44% is in the top ten.

The rearrangement joins TRBV10-3 to TRBJ2-1, with D possibly being TRBD2 (6 bases). The sample was naive CD4+ T cells sorted from blood. The subset here: CD45RA+ positively selected. The TCR comes from a man aged 30 to 45 in good health. CDR3 bases: TGTGCCATCAGTAAGAACGTAGCGACGACGGGGGATGAGCAGTTCTTC. It yields the protein CAISKNVATTGDEQFF.